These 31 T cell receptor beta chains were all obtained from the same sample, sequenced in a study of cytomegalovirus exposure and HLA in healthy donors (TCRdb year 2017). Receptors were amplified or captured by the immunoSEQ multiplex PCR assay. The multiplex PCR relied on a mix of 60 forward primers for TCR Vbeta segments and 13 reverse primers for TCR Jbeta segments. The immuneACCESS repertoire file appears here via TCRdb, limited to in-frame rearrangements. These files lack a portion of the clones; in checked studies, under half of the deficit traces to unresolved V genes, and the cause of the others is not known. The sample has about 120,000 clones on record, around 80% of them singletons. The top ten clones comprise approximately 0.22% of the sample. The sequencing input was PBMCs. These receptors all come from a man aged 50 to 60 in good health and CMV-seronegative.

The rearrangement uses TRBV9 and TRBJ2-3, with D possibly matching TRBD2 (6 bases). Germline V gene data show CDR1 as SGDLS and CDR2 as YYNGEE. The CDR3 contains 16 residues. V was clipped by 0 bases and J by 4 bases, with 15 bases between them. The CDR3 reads CASSVGNSGLADTQYF. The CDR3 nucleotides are TGTGCCAGCAGCGTAGGGAATAGCGGCCTGGCAGATACGCAGTATTTT.

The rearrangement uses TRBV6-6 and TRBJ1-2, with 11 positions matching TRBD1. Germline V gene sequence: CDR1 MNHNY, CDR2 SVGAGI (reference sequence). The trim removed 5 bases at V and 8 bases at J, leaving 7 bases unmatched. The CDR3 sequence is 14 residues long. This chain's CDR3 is CASSPGTGGNGYTF. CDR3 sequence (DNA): TGTGCCAGCAGTCCCGGGACAGGGGGGAACGGCTACACCTTC.

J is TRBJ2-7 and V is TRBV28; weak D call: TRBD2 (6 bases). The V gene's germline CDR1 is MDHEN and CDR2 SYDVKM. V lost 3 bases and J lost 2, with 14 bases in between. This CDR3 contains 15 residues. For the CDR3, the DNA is TGTGCCAGCAGTTTCGGGGGAGTTGGCACCTACGAGCAGTACTTC. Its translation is CASSFGGVGTYEQYF. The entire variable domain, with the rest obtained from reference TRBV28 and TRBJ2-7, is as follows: DVKVTQSSRYLVKRTGEKVFLECVQDMDHENMFWYRQDPGLGLRLIYFSYDVKMKEKGDIPEGYSVSREKKERFSLILESASTNQTSMYLCASSFGGVGTYEQYFGPGTRLTVT.

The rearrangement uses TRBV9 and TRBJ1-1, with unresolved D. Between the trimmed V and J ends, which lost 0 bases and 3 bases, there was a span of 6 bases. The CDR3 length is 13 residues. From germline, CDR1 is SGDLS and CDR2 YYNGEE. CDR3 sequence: CASSVGRYTEAFF. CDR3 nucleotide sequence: TGTGCCAGCAGCGTAGGCAGGTACACTGAAGCTTTCTTT.

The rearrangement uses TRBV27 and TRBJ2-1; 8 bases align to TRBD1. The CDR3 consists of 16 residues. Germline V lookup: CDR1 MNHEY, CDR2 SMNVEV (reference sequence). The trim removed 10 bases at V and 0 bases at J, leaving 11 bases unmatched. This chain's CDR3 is CATRVDGQGSYNEQFF. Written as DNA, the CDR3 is TGTGCCACCCGCGTAGACGGACAGGGCTCCTACAATGAGCAGTTCTTC.

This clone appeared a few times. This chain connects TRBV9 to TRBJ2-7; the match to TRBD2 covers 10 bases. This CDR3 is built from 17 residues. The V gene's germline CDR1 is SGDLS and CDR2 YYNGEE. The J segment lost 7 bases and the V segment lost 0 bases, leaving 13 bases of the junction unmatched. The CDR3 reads CASSVGPFASGSWEQYF. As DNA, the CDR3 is TGTGCCAGCAGCGTAGGCCCATTCGCTAGCGGGAGTTGGGAGCAGTACTTC.

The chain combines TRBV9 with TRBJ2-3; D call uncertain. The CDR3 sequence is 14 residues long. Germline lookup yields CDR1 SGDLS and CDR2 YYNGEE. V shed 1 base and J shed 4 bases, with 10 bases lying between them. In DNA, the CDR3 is TGTGCCAGCAGCGTAAGAGCGTTCGCAGATACGCAGTATTTT. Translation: CASSVRAFADTQYF.

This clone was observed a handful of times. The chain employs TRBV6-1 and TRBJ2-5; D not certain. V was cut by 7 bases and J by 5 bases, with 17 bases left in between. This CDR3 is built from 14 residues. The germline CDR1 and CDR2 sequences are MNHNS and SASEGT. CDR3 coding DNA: TGTGCCAGCATGCCCCCGACATTACGGGAGACCCAGTACTTC. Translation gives CASMPPTLRETQYF.

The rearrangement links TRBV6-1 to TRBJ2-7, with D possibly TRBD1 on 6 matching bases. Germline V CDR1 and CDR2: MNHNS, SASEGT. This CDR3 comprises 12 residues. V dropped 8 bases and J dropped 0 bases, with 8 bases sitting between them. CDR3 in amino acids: CASWTVSYEQYF. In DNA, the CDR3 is TGTGCCAGCTGGACAGTCTCCTACGAGCAGTACTTC.

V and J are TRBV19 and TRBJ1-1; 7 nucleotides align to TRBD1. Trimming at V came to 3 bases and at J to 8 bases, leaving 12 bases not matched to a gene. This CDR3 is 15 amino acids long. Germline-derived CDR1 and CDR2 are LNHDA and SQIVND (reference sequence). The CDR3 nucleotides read TGTGCCAGTAGTATCCAGTCAGGGGGAAATATGGAAGCTTTCTTT. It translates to CASSIQSGGNMEAFF.

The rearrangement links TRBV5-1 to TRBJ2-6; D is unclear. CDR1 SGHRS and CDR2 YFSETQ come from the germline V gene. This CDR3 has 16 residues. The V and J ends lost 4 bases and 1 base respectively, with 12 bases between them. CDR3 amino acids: CASSVNSGSGANVLTF. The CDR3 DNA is TGCGCCAGCAGCGTAAACTCGGGTTCTGGGGCCAACGTCCTGACTTTC.

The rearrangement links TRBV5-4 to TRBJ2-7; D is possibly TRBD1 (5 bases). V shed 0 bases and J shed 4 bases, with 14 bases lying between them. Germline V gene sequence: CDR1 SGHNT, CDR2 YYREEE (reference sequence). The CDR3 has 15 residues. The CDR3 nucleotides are TGTGCCAGCAGCTTGGACACCCAGGGTTTTTACGAGCAGTACTTC. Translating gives CASSLDTQGFYEQYF.

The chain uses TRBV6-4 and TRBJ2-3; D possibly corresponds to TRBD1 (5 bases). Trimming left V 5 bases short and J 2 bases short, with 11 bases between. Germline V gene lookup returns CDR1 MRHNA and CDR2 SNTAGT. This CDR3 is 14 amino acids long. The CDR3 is CASSQGIFTDTQYF. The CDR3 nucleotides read TGTGCCAGCAGTCAGGGTATTTTCACAGATACGCAGTATTTT.

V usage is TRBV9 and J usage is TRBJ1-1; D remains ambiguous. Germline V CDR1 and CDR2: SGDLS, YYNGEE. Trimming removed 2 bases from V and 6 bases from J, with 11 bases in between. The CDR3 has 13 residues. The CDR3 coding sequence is TGTGCCAGCAGCGTGAGTCCAGGCTCTGAAGCTTTCTTT. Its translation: CASSVSPGSEAFF.

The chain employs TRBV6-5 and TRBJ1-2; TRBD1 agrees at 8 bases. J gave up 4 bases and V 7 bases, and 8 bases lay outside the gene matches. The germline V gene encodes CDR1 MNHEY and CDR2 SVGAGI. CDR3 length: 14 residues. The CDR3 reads CASTYRGGLYGYTF. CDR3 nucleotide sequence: TGTGCCAGCACGTACAGGGGGGGACTCTATGGCTACACCTTC.

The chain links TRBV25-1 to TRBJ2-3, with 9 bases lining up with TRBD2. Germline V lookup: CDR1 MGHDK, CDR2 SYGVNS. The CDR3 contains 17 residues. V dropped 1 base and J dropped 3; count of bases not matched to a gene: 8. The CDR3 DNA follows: TGTGCCAGCAGTGAATCGGGGGCTAGCGGGACGACAGATACGCAGTATTTT. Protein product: CASSESGASGTTDTQYF. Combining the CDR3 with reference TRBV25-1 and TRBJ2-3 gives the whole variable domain EADIYQTPRYLVIGTGKKITLECSQTMGHDKMYWYQQDPGMELHLIHYSYGVNSTEKGDLSSESTVSRIRTEHFPLTLESARPSHTSQYLCASSESGASGTTDTQYFGPGTRLTVL.

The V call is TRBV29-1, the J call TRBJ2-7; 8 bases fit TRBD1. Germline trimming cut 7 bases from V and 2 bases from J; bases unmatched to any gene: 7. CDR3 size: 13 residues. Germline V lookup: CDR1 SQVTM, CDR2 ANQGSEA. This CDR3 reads CSAGTGGPYEQYF. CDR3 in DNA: TGCAGCGCAGGGACAGGAGGTCCCTACGAGCAGTACTTC.

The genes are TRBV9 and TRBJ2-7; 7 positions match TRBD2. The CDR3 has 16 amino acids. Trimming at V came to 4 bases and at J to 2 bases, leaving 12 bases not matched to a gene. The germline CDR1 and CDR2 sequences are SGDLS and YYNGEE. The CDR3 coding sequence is TGTGCCAGCAGCCCACATATCGCGGGAGAGACCTACGAGCAGTACTTC. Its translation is CASSPHIAGETYEQYF.

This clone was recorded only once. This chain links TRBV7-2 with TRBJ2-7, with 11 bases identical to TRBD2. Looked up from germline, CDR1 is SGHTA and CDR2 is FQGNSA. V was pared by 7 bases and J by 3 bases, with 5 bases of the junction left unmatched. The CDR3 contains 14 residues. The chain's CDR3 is CASTGTSGYYEQYF. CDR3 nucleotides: TGTGCCAGCACAGGGACTAGCGGATACTACGAGCAGTACTTC. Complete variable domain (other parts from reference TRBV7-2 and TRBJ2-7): GAGVSQSPSNKVTEKGKDVELRCDPISGHTALYWYRQSLGQGLEFLIYFQGNSAPDKSGLPSDRFSAERTGGSVSTLTIQRTQQEDSAVYLCASTGTSGYYEQYFGPGTRLTVT.

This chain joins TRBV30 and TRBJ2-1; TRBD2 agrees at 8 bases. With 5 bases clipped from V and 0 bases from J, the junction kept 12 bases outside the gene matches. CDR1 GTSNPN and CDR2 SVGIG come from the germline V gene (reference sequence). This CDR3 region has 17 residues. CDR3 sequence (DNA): TGTGCCTGGCAACCTAGCGGGTTCGTAAGCTCCTACAATGAGCAGTTCTTC. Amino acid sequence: CAWQPSGFVSSYNEQFF. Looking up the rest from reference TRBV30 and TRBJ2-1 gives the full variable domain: SQTIHQWPATLVQPVGSPLSLECTVEGTSNPNLYWYRQAAGRGLQLLFYSVGIGQISSEVPQNLSASRPQDRQFILSSKKLLLSDSGFYLCAWQPSGFVSSYNEQFFGPGTRLTVL.

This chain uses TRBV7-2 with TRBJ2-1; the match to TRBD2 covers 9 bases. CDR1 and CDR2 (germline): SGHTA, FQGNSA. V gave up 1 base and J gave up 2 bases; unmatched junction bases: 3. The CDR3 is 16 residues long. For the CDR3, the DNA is TGTGCCAGCAGCTTAGGACTAGCGGAAACCTACAATGAGCAGTTCTTC. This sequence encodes CASSLGLAETYNEQFF.

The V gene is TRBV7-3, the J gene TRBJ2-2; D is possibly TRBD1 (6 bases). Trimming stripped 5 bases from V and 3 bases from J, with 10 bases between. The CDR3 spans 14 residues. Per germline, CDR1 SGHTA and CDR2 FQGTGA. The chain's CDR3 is CASSPGTHTGELFF. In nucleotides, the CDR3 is TGTGCCAGCAGCCCTGGGACACACACCGGGGAGCTGTTTTTT.

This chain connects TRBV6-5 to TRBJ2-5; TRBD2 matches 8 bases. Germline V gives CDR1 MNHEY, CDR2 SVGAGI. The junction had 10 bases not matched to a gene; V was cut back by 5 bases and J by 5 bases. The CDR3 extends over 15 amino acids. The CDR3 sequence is CASSPSRTSWETQYF. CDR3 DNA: TGTGCCAGCAGTCCATCCCGGACTAGCTGGGAGACCCAGTACTTC.

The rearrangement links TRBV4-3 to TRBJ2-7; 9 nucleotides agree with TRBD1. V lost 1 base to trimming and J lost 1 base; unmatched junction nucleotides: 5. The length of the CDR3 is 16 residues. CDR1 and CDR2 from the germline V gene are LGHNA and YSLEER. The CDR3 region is CASSQARDRASYEQYF. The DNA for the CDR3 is TGCGCCAGCAGCCAAGCCCGGGACAGGGCTTCCTACGAGCAGTACTTC.

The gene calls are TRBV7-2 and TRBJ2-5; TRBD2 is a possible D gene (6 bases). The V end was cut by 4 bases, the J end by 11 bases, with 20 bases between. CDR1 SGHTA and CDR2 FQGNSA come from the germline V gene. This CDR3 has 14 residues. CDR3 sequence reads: CASSSVGSPGEQYF. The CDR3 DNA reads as TGTGCCAGCAGCTCCGTGGGGTCTCCGGGGGAGCAGTACTTC. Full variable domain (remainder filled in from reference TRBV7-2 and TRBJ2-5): GAGVSQSPSNKVTEKGKDVELRCDPISGHTALYWYRQSLGQGLEFLIYFQGNSAPDKSGLPSDRFSAERTGGSVSTLTIQRTQQEDSAVYLCASSSVGSPGEQYFGPGTRLLVL.

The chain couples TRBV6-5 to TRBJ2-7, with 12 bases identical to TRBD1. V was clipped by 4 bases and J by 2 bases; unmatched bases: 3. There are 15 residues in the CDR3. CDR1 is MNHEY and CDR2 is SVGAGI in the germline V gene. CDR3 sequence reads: CASSLGTGGPYEQYF. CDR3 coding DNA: TGTGCCAGCAGTTTAGGGACAGGGGGCCCCTACGAGCAGTACTTC.

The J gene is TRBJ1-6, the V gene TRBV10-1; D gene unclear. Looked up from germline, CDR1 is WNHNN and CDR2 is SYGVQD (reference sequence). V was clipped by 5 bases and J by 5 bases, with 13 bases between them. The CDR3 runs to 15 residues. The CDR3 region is CASSHRRLDNSPLHF. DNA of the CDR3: TGCGCCAGCAGTCACCGGAGGCTAGATAATTCACCCCTCCACTTT.

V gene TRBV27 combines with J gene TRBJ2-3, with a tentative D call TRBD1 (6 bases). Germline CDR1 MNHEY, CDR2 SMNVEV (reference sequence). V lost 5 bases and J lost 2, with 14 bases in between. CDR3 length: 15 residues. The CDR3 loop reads CASSPGTPSTDTQYF. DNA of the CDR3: TGTGCCAGCAGTCCGGGGACACCGTCCACAGATACGCAGTATTTT.

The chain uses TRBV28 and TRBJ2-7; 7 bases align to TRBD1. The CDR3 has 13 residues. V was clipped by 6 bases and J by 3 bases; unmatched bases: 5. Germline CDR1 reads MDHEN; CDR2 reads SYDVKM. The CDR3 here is CASRLTGDYEQYF. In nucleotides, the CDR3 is TGTGCCAGCAGACTAACAGGGGACTACGAGCAGTACTTC.

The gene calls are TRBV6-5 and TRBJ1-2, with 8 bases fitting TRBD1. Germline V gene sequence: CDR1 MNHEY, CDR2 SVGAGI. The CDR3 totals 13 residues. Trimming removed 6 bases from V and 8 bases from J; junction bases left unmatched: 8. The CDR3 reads CASSSGGASGYTF. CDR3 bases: TGTGCCAGCAGCTCAGGGGGCGCGAGCGGCTACACCTTC.

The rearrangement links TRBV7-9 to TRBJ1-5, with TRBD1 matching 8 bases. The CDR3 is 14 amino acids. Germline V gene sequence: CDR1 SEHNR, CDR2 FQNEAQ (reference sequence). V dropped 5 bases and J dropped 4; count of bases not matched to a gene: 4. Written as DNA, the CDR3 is TGTGCCAGCAGCCGACAGGGGAGGAATCAGCCCCAGCATTTT. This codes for CASSRQGRNQPQHF.